This TCR beta chain was recorded in a study of cytomegalovirus exposure and HLA in healthy donors. 13 Jbeta primers and 60 Vbeta primers were used for the PCR. Clones were sequenced by immunoSEQ multiplex PCR, and TCRdb holds only the in-frame ones, with some missing. The table shows 90,000 to 120,000 clones, with 77% occurring only once. A remark on this clone: The target antigen is unknown.

At sampling all donors were nominally healthy, likely with unrecorded immune exposures. Study-wide findings and caveats: Analyzed later, association rates of TCRs varied across HLA loci, with DRB1 most and HLA-C fewest.

Germline V lookup: CDR1 MGHRA, CDR2 YSYEKL. Trimming pared 4 bases from V and 6 bases from J, leaving 19 bases between. The CDR3 totals 15 residues. This clonotype originated in a male donor in good health and CMV-seronegative. This sequence joins TRBV4-1 and TRBJ2-7; D is perhaps TRBD1 (7 bases). Sample: PBMCs. DNA for the CDR3: TGCGCCAGCAGCCCCCCCGTGGGCAGGGGGGTCGAGCAGTACTTC. Translated, it gives CASSPPVGRGVEQYF.